This entry lists 20 T cell receptor beta chains sequenced from one sample in a study of T cell responses to AZD1222 COVID-19 vaccine. Sequencing used immunoSEQ multiplex PCR; TCRdb keeps in-frame clones, though not all of them. The sample consists of some 120,000 clones, about 92% of them appearing once. This material consisted of peripheral blood, taken on day 0 of AZD1222 vaccination. The source of these receptors is an adult in good health.

V and J are TRBV7-2 and TRBJ2-7; no definite D call. The germline V and J ends were trimmed by 1 base and 5 bases, with 12 bases remaining between them. Germline assignment: CDR1 SGHTA and CDR2 FQGNSA. The CDR3 length is 14 residues. CDR3 sequence (DNA): TGTGCCAGCAGCTTAGGGCAGTTCTTCGACGAGCAGTACTTC. Translated: CASSLGQFFDEQYF.

The chain employs TRBV28 and TRBJ1-4; D is unresolved. V dropped 2 bases and J dropped 5 bases, with 9 bases sitting between them. CDR3 length equals 14 residues. Germline V CDR1 and CDR2: MDHEN, SYDVKM. CDR3 loop: CASSLTTENEKLFF. For the CDR3, the DNA is TGTGCCAGCAGTTTAACCACGGAAAATGAAAAACTGTTTTTT.

This clone was seen once. The J gene is TRBJ1-1, the V gene TRBV12-3 or TRBV12-4, with D possibly TRBD1 on 6 matching bases. Trimming removed 6 bases from V and 7 bases from J, with 15 bases in between. The CDR3 spans 13 residues. This CDR3 is CASSPLQGSEAFF. The CDR3 DNA is TGTGCCAGCAGCCCCTTACAGGGAAGTGAAGCTTTCTTT.

The chain is built from TRBV28 and TRBJ2-3, with 8 bases aligning to TRBD2. V dropped 5 bases and J dropped 5; count of bases not matched to a gene: 15. This CDR3 spans 17 amino acids. Germline-derived CDR1 and CDR2 are MDHEN and SYDVKM. In DNA form, the CDR3 reads TGTGCCAGCAGTCTACCACTAGGCGGGAGGTTAATAGATACGCAGTATTTT. Translation: CASSLPLGGRLIDTQYF.

V usage is TRBV27 and J usage is TRBJ1-1; D is ambiguous. Looked up from germline, CDR1 is MNHEY and CDR2 is SMNVEV (reference sequence). This CDR3 has 17 residues. V was cut by 2 bases and J by 0 bases, with 16 bases left in between. The CDR3 loop reads CASSLRSPSHLNTEAFF. The DNA for the CDR3 is TGTGCCAGCAGTTTACGGTCACCCTCACATCTGAACACTGAAGCTTTCTTT.

The chain combines TRBV2 with TRBJ2-7, with 10 bases fitting TRBD1. The CDR3 is 14 amino acids. The junction had 4 bases not matched to a gene; V was cut back by 5 bases and J by 3 bases. Germline-derived CDR1 and CDR2 are SNHLY and FYNNEI. The CDR3 region has the DNA TGTGCCAGCAGTACCGACAGGGGGCACTACGAGCAGTACTTC. Translating it yields CASSTDRGHYEQYF.

The chain carries TRBV19 and TRBJ1-3, with D unclear. Germline V CDR1 and CDR2: LNHDA, SQIVND (reference sequence). Trimming cost V 3 bases and J 0 bases, with 9 bases left between them. This CDR3 spans 15 amino acids. The CDR3 DNA reads TGTGCCAGTAGTATGTATAGCCTCTCTGGAAACACCATATATTTT. Amino acids: CASSMYSLSGNTIYF.

The rearrangement joins TRBV7-9 to TRBJ2-1; either TRBD1 or TRBD2 may supply D (5 bases each). Trimming pared 1 base from V and 4 bases from J, leaving 8 bases between. Germline V gene sequence: CDR1 SEHNR, CDR2 FQNEAQ (reference sequence). The CDR3 is made up of 14 amino acids. As DNA, the CDR3 is TGTGCCAGCAGCTTAGTTGGGGGATACAATGAGCAGTTCTTC. Translated, it gives CASSLVGGYNEQFF.

The CDR3 bases are TGTGCCAGCAGTGAATCGTGGGCTAGGGGCTACACCTTC. This gives the protein CASSESWARGYTF. The rearrangement links TRBV25-1 to TRBJ1-2, with D unclear. Germline lookup yields CDR1 MGHDK and CDR2 SYGVNS. The CDR3 covers 13 residues. V was trimmed by 1 base and J by 8 bases, leaving 11 bases between them.

This chain links TRBV4-1 with TRBJ2-5; 11 nucleotides agree with TRBD2. Germline values: CDR1 MGHRA, CDR2 YSYEKL. The V gene end was trimmed by 1 base and the J gene end by 5 bases; junction bases not matched to a gene: 6. There are 16 residues in the CDR3. The CDR3, as DNA: TGCGCCAGCAGCCAAGGTAGCGGGAGGGCCGGCGAGACCCAGTACTTC. Translated, it gives CASSQGSGRAGETQYF.

This clone was found a few times. Within the sample, other DNA sequences also encode this same CDR3. The J gene is TRBJ2-7, the V gene TRBV6-1; D not resolved. CDR1 is MNHNS and CDR2 is SASEGT in the germline V gene. The CDR3 covers 15 residues. V was trimmed by 1 base and J by 0 bases, leaving 10 bases between them. The CDR3, as DNA: TGTGCCAGCAGTGAAGGGGTAGGAAACTCCTACGAGCAGTACTTC. Residues: CASSEGVGNSYEQYF.

The genes are TRBV6-5 and TRBJ2-5; TRBD2 is a possible D gene (6 bases). CDR3 length: 15 residues. V was shortened by 2 bases and J by 2 bases, with 12 bases between the two germline ends. Looked up from germline, CDR1 is MNHEY and CDR2 is SVGAGI. Here the CDR3 reads CASSYASRDQETQYF. CDR3 coding DNA: TGTGCCAGCAGTTACGCCTCGCGGGATCAAGAGACCCAGTACTTC.

V and J are TRBV27 and TRBJ2-3, with D perhaps TRBD1 (6 bases). The ends were cut back, 0 bases at V and 2 bases at J, with 15 bases in the middle. Germline CDR1 and CDR2: MNHEY and SMNVEV (reference sequence). The CDR3 runs 17 residues. The CDR3: CASSLSPGQGYTDTQYF. CDR3 sequence (DNA): TGTGCCAGCAGTTTATCTCCGGGCCAGGGGTACACAGATACGCAGTATTTT.

This clone has just one count. The J gene is TRBJ1-4, the V gene TRBV4-2; D gene unclear. Germline V gene data show CDR1 as LGHNA and CDR2 as YNFKEQ. CDR3 length: 16 residues. Trimming left V 0 bases short and J 7 bases short, with 15 bases between. CDR3 sequence: CASSQELGSPSEKLFF. The CDR3, as DNA: TGTGCCAGCAGCCAAGAATTGGGTAGTCCGAGTGAAAAACTGTTTTTT.

This clone was found once. The rearrangement uses TRBV6-5 and TRBJ1-3; D unclear. This CDR3 region has 15 residues. Trimming cost V 8 bases and J 6 bases, with 20 bases left between them. CDR1 and CDR2 (germline): MNHEY, SVGAGI. The CDR3 reads CASWAWVRVENTIYF. The DNA of the CDR3 is TGTGCCAGCTGGGCCTGGGTACGGGTTGAAAACACCATATATTTT.

The V call is TRBV30, the J call TRBJ1-1, with D uncertain. Trimming cost V 0 bases and J 5 bases, with 13 bases left between them. This CDR3 region has 14 residues. From germline, CDR1 is GTSNPN and CDR2 SVGIG (reference sequence). The CDR3 spells CAWSVAGSGTEAFF. The CDR3 DNA follows: TGTGCCTGGAGTGTGGCTGGATCGGGAACTGAAGCTTTCTTT.

The chain has TRBV18 and TRBJ2-5; 9 bases agree with TRBD1. V lost 4 bases, J lost 5 bases, and 2 bases stayed unmatched. The CDR3 consists of 13 residues. From germline, CDR1 is KGHSH and CDR2 LQKENI. CDR3 region: CASSRDREETQYF. Written as DNA, the CDR3 is TGTGCCAGCTCACGGGACAGGGAGGAGACCCAGTACTTC.

This chain joins TRBV27 and TRBJ1-5; no firm D call. This CDR3 is 17 amino acids long. V was shortened by 5 bases and J by 0 bases, with 17 bases between the two germline ends. The germline V gene has CDR1 MNHEY and CDR2 SMNVEV (reference sequence). CDR3 nucleotides: TGTGCCAGCAGTAGGAAGGGAGAACTTTATAGCAATCAGCCCCAGCATTTT. It specifies CASSRKGELYSNQPQHF.

This chain uses TRBV19 with TRBJ2-1; D unresolved. The CDR3 has 13 residues. CDR1 is LNHDA, CDR2 SQIVND, per germline (reference sequence). V gave up 4 bases and J gave up 10 bases, with 14 bases separating them. CDR3 in DNA: TGTGCCAGTAGTAGCACTATAGGTGGCGAGCAGTTCTTC. This codes for CASSSTIGGEQFF.

This sequence joins TRBV13 and TRBJ2-5; D ambiguous. The V gene's germline CDR1 is PRHDT and CDR2 FYEKMQ (reference sequence). Trimming cost V 5 bases and J 4 bases, with 2 bases left between them. The length of the CDR3 is 10 residues. This chain's CDR3 is CASSGETQYF. DNA for the CDR3: TGTGCCAGCAGCGGAGAGACCCAGTACTTC.